This T cell receptor beta chain derives from a study of human T cells and chemical hapten exposure. One entry per CDR3 protein results from TCRdb running MiXCR on the RACE reads. Of about 120,000 distinct CDR3 sequences listed, roughly 14% are singletons. Points on this clonotype: Its antigen is not known.

Regarding time point: pre-sensitization, week 0. The treatment is: therapeutic diphenylcyclopropenone sensitization with weekly scalp DPC. Findings and caveats of the study: Significantly greater numbers of large CDR3 similarity clusters came from expanded TCRs than from controls.

This TCR was sampled from a young woman with alopecia areata. Some clones in this sample may be carry-over from other donors' samples. The input for sequencing was whole blood, taken in connection with sensitization to the hapten diphenylcyclopropenone (DPC).

The CDR3 sequence is CASRGGTGPNEQYF. DNA for the CDR3: TGTGCCAGCAGAGGGGGGACAGGGCCCAACGAGCAGTACTTC. V is TRBV2 and J is TRBJ2-7; 9 bases are a match to TRBD1. The V gene's germline CDR1 is SNHLY and CDR2 FYNNEI. V was clipped by 6 bases and J by 5 bases; unmatched bases: 8. The CDR3 is made up of 14 amino acids.